These 13 T cell receptor beta chains came from one sample sequenced in a study of blood T cell repertoires in COVID-19. The assay was immunoSEQ multiplex PCR, and TCRdb's table has in-frame clones only and misses some. The table records over 50,000 clones, approximately 90% of them present only once. Sequencing was done on a sample of peripheral blood. The receptors originated from a human donor with active COVID-19. The donor label of this sample is uncertain.

The chain recombines TRBV7-9 with TRBJ2-1, with D maybe TRBD2 (6 bases). The CDR3 sequence is 15 residues long. The germline gives CDR1 SEHNR, CDR2 FQNEAQ (reference sequence). V gave up 4 bases and J gave up 4 bases, with 14 bases separating them. In DNA, the CDR3 is TGTGCCAGCAGCTCGCCGGGGGTGGGGTACAATGAGCAGTTCTTC. This encodes CASSSPGVGYNEQFF.

The rearrangement uses TRBV12-3 or TRBV12-4 and TRBJ2-7, with D maybe TRBD1 (6 bases). The CDR3 is 13 amino acids. The ends were cut back, 2 bases at V and 2 bases at J, with 7 bases in the middle. The CDR3 region has the DNA TGTGCCAGCAGTTTATGGACAGCCTACGAGCAGTACTTC. Its translation: CASSLWTAYEQYF.

Here the CDR3 reads CASSPRDSKETQYF. CDR3 coding DNA: TGTGCCAGCTCACCCAGGGACAGCAAAGAGACCCAGTACTTC. The chain employs TRBV18 and TRBJ2-5, with 7 bases that match TRBD1. CDR3 length equals 14 residues. J was trimmed by 3 bases and V by 3 bases; bases with no gene match: 4. CDR1 and CDR2 (germline): KGHSH, LQKENI.

The chain employs TRBV5-6 and TRBJ2-3; possibly TRBD2 for D (5 bases). The CDR3 has 15 amino acids. The germline gives CDR1 SGHDT, CDR2 YYEEEE. V lost 0 bases to trimming and J lost 3 bases, with 11 bases between them. CDR3 loop: CASSLGLGGTDTQYF. The CDR3 region has the DNA TGTGCCAGCAGCTTGGGGCTAGGCGGGACAGATACGCAGTATTTT.

The V and J genes are TRBV6-2 or TRBV6-3 and TRBJ1-1; D might be TRBD1 (5 bases). The length of the CDR3 is 14 residues. The ends were cut back, 2 bases at V and 0 bases at J, with 7 bases in the middle. CDR1 is MNHEY, CDR2 SVGEGT, per germline. CDR3 in amino acids: CASSYQGMNTEAFF. The DNA for the CDR3 is TGTGCCAGCAGTTACCAGGGTATGAACACTGAAGCTTTCTTT.

The chain joins TRBV4-1 to TRBJ2-3; no firm D call. The CDR3 totals 15 residues. CDR1 and CDR2 from the germline V gene are MGHRA and YSYEKL. Trimming stripped 0 bases from V and 0 bases from J, with 7 bases between. The CDR3: CASSQESVSTDTQYF. CDR3 DNA: TGCGCCAGCAGCCAAGAGTCGGTTAGCACAGATACGCAGTATTTT.

A note on this clone: A read error may produce the germline difference seen at one junction end. The rearrangement uses TRBV7-7 and TRBJ2-3; no clear D gene. The germline V gene has CDR1 SSHAT and CDR2 FNYEAQ (reference sequence). This CDR3 spans 14 amino acids. CDR3 sequence: CASSLGPAADTQYF. The CDR3 nucleotides read TGTGCTAGCAGCTTAGGGCCCGCAGCAGATACGCAGTATTTT.

The chain combines TRBV12-3 or TRBV12-4 with TRBJ2-1; 7 bases are a match to TRBD1. Germline trimming cut 7 bases from V and 1 base from J; bases unmatched to any gene: 1. The CDR3 is made up of 13 amino acids. The CDR3 loop is CASTRGSYNEQFF. CDR3 DNA: TGTGCCAGCACCAGGGGGTCCTACAATGAGCAGTTCTTC.

V usage is TRBV29-1 and J usage is TRBJ1-2, with 9 bases matching TRBD1. The germline CDR1 and CDR2 sequences are SQVTM and ANQGSEA. The CDR3 has 13 residues. The junction had 2 bases not matched to a gene; V was cut back by 6 bases and J by 0 bases. Here the CDR3 reads CSVGQGTNYGYTF. The CDR3 region has the DNA TGCAGCGTCGGACAGGGGACTAACTATGGCTACACCTTC.

J is TRBJ1-4 and V is TRBV30, with D unclear. The V gene lost 1 base and the J gene lost 4 bases, with 7 bases spanning the gap. Germline V gene sequence: CDR1 GTSNPN, CDR2 SVGIG (reference sequence). The CDR3 is made up of 13 amino acids. The CDR3 sequence is CAWSGRDNEKLFF. CDR3 nucleotide sequence: TGTGCCTGGAGTGGCCGCGATAATGAAAAACTGTTTTTT.

The gene calls are TRBV18 and TRBJ1-1, with a possible D match to TRBD1 (6 bases). The CDR3 runs to 15 residues. Germline V gene sequence: CDR1 KGHSH, CDR2 LQKENI. V gave up 4 bases and J gave up 1 base, with 13 bases separating them. The CDR3 sequence: CASSLQTGSNTEAFF. Written as DNA, the CDR3 is TGTGCCAGCTCACTCCAGACAGGATCGAACACTGAAGCTTTCTTT.

In its sample, this clone was seen a few times. DNA for the CDR3: TGTGCCAGCAGCCCCGGGAGACACACAGATACGCAGTATTTT. Amino acid sequence: CASSPGRHTDTQYF. The V and J genes are TRBV14 and TRBJ2-3; maybe TRBD2 (6 bases). CDR3 length: 14 residues. V lost 4 bases, J lost 2 bases, and 10 bases lay in between. CDR1 SGHDN and CDR2 FVKESK come from the germline V gene.

The chain combines TRBV10-3 with TRBJ2-7; D possibly corresponds to TRBD2 (6 bases). V was cut by 2 bases and J by 0 bases, with 14 bases left in between. Germline V gene data show CDR1 as ENHRY and CDR2 as SYGVKD. This CDR3 is built from 16 residues. CDR3 amino acids: CAISENPGLGSYEQYV. CDR3 nucleotides: TGTGCCATCAGTGAGAACCCGGGACTGGGCTCCTACGAGCAGTACGTC.